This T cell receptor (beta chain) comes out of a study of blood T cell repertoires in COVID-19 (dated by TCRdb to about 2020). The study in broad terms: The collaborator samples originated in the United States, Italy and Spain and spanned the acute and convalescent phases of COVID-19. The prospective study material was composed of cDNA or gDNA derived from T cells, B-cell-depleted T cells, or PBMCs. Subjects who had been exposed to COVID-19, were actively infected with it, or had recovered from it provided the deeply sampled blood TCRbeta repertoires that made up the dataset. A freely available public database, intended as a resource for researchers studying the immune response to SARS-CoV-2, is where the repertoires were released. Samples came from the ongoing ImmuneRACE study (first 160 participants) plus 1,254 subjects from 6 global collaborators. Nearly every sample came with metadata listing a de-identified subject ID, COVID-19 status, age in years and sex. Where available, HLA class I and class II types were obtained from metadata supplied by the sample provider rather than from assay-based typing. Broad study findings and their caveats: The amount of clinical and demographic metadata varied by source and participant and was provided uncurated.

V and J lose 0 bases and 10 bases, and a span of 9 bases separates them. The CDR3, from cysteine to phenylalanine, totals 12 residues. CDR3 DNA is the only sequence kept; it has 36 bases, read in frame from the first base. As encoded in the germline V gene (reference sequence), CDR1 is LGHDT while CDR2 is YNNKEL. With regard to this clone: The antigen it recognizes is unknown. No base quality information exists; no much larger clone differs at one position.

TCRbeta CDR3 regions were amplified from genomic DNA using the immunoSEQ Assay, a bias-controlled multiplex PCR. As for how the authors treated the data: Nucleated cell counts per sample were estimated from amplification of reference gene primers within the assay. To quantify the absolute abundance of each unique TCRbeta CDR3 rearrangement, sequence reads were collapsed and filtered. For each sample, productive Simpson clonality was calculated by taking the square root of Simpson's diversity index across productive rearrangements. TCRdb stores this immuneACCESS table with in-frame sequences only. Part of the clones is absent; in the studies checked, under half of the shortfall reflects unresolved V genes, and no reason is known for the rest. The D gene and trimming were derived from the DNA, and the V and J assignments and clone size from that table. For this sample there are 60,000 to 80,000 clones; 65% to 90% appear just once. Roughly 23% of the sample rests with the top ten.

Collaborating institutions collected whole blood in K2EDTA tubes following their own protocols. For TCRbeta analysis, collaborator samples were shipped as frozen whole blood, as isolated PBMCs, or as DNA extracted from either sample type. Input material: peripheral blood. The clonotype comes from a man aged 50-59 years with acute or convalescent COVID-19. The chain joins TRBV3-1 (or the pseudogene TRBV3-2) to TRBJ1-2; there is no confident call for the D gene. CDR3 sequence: CASSQDTVVYTF. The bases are TGTGCCAGCAGCCAAGACACAGTGGTCTACACCTTC.